The rows below give T cell receptor beta chains drawn from one sample of a study of OX40 agonist ivuxolimab in advanced cancers. TCRdb's table, derived via immunoSEQ multiplex PCR, lists solely in-frame clones and lacks some. Among approximately 54,000 clones, around 82% were seen once, and the ten largest hold over 3%. The material was CD4+ or CD8+ T cells sorted from blood, obtained in a trial of the OX40 agonist ivuxolimab. Source of these receptors: an adult with an advanced solid tumor such as melanoma, head and neck, liver or kidney cancer. The CDR3 runs from the conserved cysteine through the conserved F or W. The order of the fields is V gene, D gene, J gene, clone size, CDR3 DNA, CDR3 protein. A D gene is named only where the DNA matches it firmly. A clone size is listed for some rows: how often the clone was seen (once, few, many), or a class if it is expanded.

V: TRBV6-1; D: TRBD1; J: TRBJ2-7; size: -; DNA: TGTGCCAGCAGTGGGGGACAGGGCTCCTACGAGCAGTACTTC; CDR3: CASSGGQGSYEQYF
V: TRBV5-5; D: -; J: TRBJ2-2; size: -; DNA: TGTGCCAGCTCGCGAGGGGACAACACCGGGGAGCTGTTTTTT; CDR3: CASSRGDNTGELFF
V: TRBV14; D: -; J: TRBJ2-2; size: -; DNA: TGTGCCAGCAGCCAAGATCACGGCACCGGGGAGCTGTTTTTT; CDR3: CASSQDHGTGELFF
V: TRBV10-3; D: -; J: TRBJ2-5; size: -; DNA: TGTGCCATCAGTGAGTCGGAGAAAGAGACCCAGTACTTC; CDR3: CAISESEKETQYF
V: TRBV11-2; D: -; J: TRBJ1-6; size: -; DNA: TGTGCCAGCAGCCTGGGACAATCCTATAATTCACCCCTCCACTTT; CDR3: CASSLGQSYNSPLHF
V: TRBV28; D: -; J: TRBJ1-1; size: -; DNA: TGTGCCAGCAGACCCGGGACGGCGAACACTGAAGCTTTCTTT; CDR3: CASRPGTANTEAFF
V: TRBV7-9; D: TRBD1; J: TRBJ2-7; size: -; DNA: TGTGCCAGCAGCCAGCTGCGGACAGGGGGACTTGGACTGGACTACGAGCAGTACTTC; CDR3: CASSQLRTGGLGLDYEQYF
V: TRBV5-4; D: -; J: TRBJ2-5; size: -; DNA: TGTGCCAGCAGCTTACTGTCGGGGGGCGGTGAGACCCAGTACTTC; CDR3: CASSLLSGGGETQYF
V: TRBV19; D: TRBD1; J: TRBJ1-2; size: -; DNA: TGTGCCAGTAGTATAGGAGGGACAGGGTATCGTTCGAACTATGGCTACACCTTC; CDR3: CASSIGGTGYRSNYGYTF
V: TRBV11-3; D: -; J: TRBJ2-7; size: -; DNA: TGTGCCAGCAGCGGGGGGTCAGCGGGTCGGTGGAGTTACGAGCAGTACTTC; CDR3: CASSGGSAGRWSYEQYF
V: TRBV21-1; D: -; J: TRBJ1-5; size: -; DNA: TGTGCCAGCAGCGAAGGACAGGGGGCGCAGCCCCAGCATTTT; CDR3: CASSEGQGAQPQHF
V: TRBV27; D: TRBD2; J: TRBJ2-1; size: -; DNA: TGTGCCAGCAGTCGGGGACTAGCGGGGGGGTACAATGAGCAGTTCTTC; CDR3: CASSRGLAGGYNEQFF
V: TRBV7-2; D: -; J: TRBJ2-1; size: -; DNA: TGTGCCAGCAGCTTAGAGGGCGGCCGTGGGGACAATGAGCAGTTCTTC; CDR3: CASSLEGGRGDNEQFF
V: TRBV27; D: -; J: TRBJ1-4; size: -; DNA: TGTGCCAGCAGTTTCTTGGGACCTATCGATGCAACTAATGAAAAACTGTTTTTT; CDR3: CASSFLGPIDATNEKLFF
V: TRBV5-8; D: -; J: TRBJ2-1; size: -; DNA: TGTGCCAGCAGCTTGGCCGTCAATTCTGCCTACAATGAGCAGTTCTTC; CDR3: CASSLAVNSAYNEQFF
V: TRBV5-8; D: TRBD1; J: TRBJ1-2; size: -; DNA: TGTGCCAGCAGCTGGACAGGGTATGGCTACACCTTC; CDR3: CASSWTGYGYTF
V: TRBV7-9; D: -; J: TRBJ2-5; size: -; DNA: TGTGCCAGCAGCTTATTTTCCCGTGAGACCCAGTACTTC; CDR3: CASSLFSRETQYF
V: TRBV7-3; D: -; J: TRBJ2-2; size: -; DNA: TGTGCCAGCAGCCAGGACCCAACCGGGGAGCTGTTTTTT; CDR3: CASSQDPTGELFF
V: TRBV19; D: -; J: TRBJ1-1; size: -; DNA: TGTGCCAGTAGAGAGACAGGAATGAACACTGAAGCTTTCTTT; CDR3: CASRETGMNTEAFF
V: TRBV15; D: -; J: TRBJ1-1; size: -; DNA: TGTGCCACCAGCCGCCTTGGGCAGGGAACTGAAGCTTTCTTT; CDR3: CATSRLGQGTEAFF
V: TRBV19; D: -; J: TRBJ1-2; size: -; DNA: TGTGCCAGTAGTCCAACTTGGGGAGGCTACACCTTC; CDR3: CASSPTWGGYTF
V: TRBV4-1; D: TRBD1; J: TRBJ2-7; size: -; DNA: TGCGCCAGCAGCCAAGATCGGAACAGGGGAGAGCAGTACTTC; CDR3: CASSQDRNRGEQYF
V: TRBV18; D: TRBD1; J: TRBJ2-5; size: -; DNA: TGTGCCAGCTCACCTGAGACAGGGTTCGGGGAGACCCAGTACTTC; CDR3: CASSPETGFGETQYF
V: TRBV6-1; D: -; J: TRBJ1-6; size: -; DNA: TGTGCCAGCAGTTATACCCCCTCGGAACCCCTCCACTTT; CDR3: CASSYTPSEPLHF
V: TRBV5-1; D: -; J: TRBJ2-3; size: -; DNA: TGCGCCAGCAGCACGGACAGCTTCCGCACAGATACGCAGTATTTT; CDR3: CASSTDSFRTDTQYF
V: TRBV18; D: -; J: TRBJ2-7; size: -; DNA: TGTGCCAGCTCACCAGGCTACGAGCAGTACTTC; CDR3: CASSPGYEQYF
V: TRBV7-2; D: -; J: TRBJ2-7; size: -; DNA: TGTGCCAGCAGCTTAGGGGGGTTCGGCTACGAGCAGTACTTC; CDR3: CASSLGGFGYEQYF
V: TRBV6-5; D: TRBD1; J: TRBJ1-3; size: -; DNA: TGTGCCAGCAAGCAGGGGGCAGCTGGAAACACCATATATTTT; CDR3: CASKQGAAGNTIYF
V: TRBV5-1; D: TRBD1; J: TRBJ2-5; size: -; DNA: TGCGCCAGCAGCTTGGGGACAGGGGGCGAGACCCAGTACTTC; CDR3: CASSLGTGGETQYF
V: TRBV27; D: -; J: TRBJ1-5; size: -; DNA: TGTGCCAGCAGTTGGGAGGTTAATCAGCCCCAGCATTTT; CDR3: CASSWEVNQPQHF
V: TRBV6-5; D: -; J: TRBJ2-1; size: -; DNA: TGTGCCAGCAGTTACTCCCCACGGGGGTTGGGCAATGAGCAGTTCTTC; CDR3: CASSYSPRGLGNEQFF
V: TRBV9; D: -; J: TRBJ1-5; size: -; DNA: TGTGCCAGCAGCGAGGGGCAGAGCCCCAATCAGCCCCAGCATTTT; CDR3: CASSEGQSPNQPQHF
V: TRBV19; D: -; J: TRBJ1-1; size: -; DNA: TGTGCCAGTAGTTTACTAACAGCGGGCACTGAAGCTTTCTTT; CDR3: CASSLLTAGTEAFF
V: TRBV5-1; D: TRBD2; J: TRBJ2-2; size: few; DNA: TGCGCCAGCAGCTTGGCTCTAGCGGGACCAAGGGGGGAGCTGTTTTTT; CDR3: CASSLALAGPRGELFF
V: TRBV2; D: -; J: TRBJ1-5; size: -; DNA: TGTGCCAGCAGCTTCCGTCGGAATCAGCCCCAGCATTTT; CDR3: CASSFRRNQPQHF
V: TRBV6-5; D: -; J: TRBJ2-2; size: -; DNA: TGTGCCAGCAGGGCTGCACCCGGGGAGCTGTTTTTT; CDR3: CASRAAPGELFF
V: TRBV4-1; D: -; J: TRBJ1-3; size: -; DNA: TGCGCCAGCAGCCAGTTCACGGCTCTCTCTGGAAACACCATATATTTT; CDR3: CASSQFTALSGNTIYF
V: TRBV5-1; D: TRBD2; J: TRBJ2-5; size: -; DNA: TGCGCCAGCAGCTTGTCGCGGGGGACCTCCCAAGAGACCCAGTACTTC; CDR3: CASSLSRGTSQETQYF
V: TRBV5-1; D: -; J: TRBJ2-5; size: -; DNA: TGCGCCAGCAACGTTGGGGGAGGGGGCCTAGAGACCCAGTACTTC; CDR3: CASNVGGGGLETQYF
V: TRBV15; D: -; J: TRBJ2-7; size: -; DNA: TGTGCCACCAGCAGCTTTGGGTACGAGCAGTACTTC; CDR3: CATSSFGYEQYF
V: TRBV9; D: -; J: TRBJ1-1; size: -; DNA: TGTGCCAGCAGCGTAGATATGAACACTGAAGCTTTCTTT; CDR3: CASSVDMNTEAFF
V: TRBV2; D: -; J: TRBJ2-7; size: -; DNA: TGTGCCAGCACGCCTTCTTACGAGCAGTACTTC; CDR3: CASTPSYEQYF
V: TRBV28; D: -; J: TRBJ1-2; size: -; DNA: TGTGCCAGCAGTTCTCTGGGCTACACCTTC; CDR3: CASSSLGYTF
V: TRBV5-6; D: -; J: TRBJ2-7; size: -; DNA: TGTGCCAGCAACCGGCAATCCTACGAGCAGTACTTC; CDR3: CASNRQSYEQYF